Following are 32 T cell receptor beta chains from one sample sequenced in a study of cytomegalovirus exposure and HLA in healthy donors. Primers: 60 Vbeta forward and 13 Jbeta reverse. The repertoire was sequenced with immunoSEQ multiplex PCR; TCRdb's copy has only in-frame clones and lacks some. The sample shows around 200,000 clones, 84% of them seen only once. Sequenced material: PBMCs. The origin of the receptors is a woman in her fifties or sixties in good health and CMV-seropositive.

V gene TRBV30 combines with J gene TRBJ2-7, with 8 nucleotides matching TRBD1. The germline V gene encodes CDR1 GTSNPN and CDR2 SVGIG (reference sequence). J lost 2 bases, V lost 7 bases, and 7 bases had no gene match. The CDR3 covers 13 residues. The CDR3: CASDREEAYEQYF. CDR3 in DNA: TGTGCCTCGGACAGGGAAGAGGCCTACGAGCAGTACTTC.

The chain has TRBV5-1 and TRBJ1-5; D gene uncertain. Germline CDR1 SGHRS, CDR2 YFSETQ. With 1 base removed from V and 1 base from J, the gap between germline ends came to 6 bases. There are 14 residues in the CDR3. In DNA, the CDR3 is TGCGCCAGCAGCTTGAGCGGGAGCAATCAGCCCCAGCATTTT. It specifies CASSLSGSNQPQHF.

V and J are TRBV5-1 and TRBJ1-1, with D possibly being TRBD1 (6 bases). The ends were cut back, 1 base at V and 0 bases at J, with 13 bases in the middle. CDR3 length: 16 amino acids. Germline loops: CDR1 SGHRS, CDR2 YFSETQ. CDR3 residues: CASSLPSGGMNTEAFF. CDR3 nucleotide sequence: TGCGCCAGCAGCTTGCCATCGGGGGGCATGAACACTGAAGCTTTCTTT.

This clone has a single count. The CDR3 spells CASSQEPGQGGSPLHF. CDR3 DNA sequence: TGCGCCAGCAGCCAAGAACCGGGACAGGGTGGTTCACCCCTCCACTTT. The J gene is TRBJ1-6, the V gene TRBV4-1, with 9 bases matching TRBD1. This CDR3 has 16 residues. Losses at the gene ends were 0 bases for V and 9 bases for J; bases not matched to a gene: 6. Germline values: CDR1 MGHRA, CDR2 YSYEKL.

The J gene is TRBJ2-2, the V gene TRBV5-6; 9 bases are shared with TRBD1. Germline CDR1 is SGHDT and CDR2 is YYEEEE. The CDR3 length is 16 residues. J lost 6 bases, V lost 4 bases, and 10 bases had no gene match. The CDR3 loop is CASSALGTGFAGELFF. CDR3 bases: TGTGCCAGCAGCGCCCTGGGGACAGGGTTCGCCGGGGAGCTGTTTTTT.

The DNA for the CDR3 is TGTGCCAGCGCGATGGGATGGGAGAAAAACATTCAGTACTTC. Residues: CASAMGWEKNIQYF. This sequence joins TRBV6-1 and TRBJ2-4; TRBD2 might be the D (5 bases). CDR1 is MNHNS, CDR2 SASEGT, per germline. Trimming stripped 8 bases from V and 4 bases from J, with 15 bases between. The length of the CDR3 is 14 residues.

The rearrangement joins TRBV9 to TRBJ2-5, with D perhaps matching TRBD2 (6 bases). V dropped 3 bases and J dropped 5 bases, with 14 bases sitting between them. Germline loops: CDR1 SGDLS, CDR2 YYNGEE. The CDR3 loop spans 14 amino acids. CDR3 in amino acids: CASSGDFKTETQYF. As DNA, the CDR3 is TGTGCCAGCAGCGGGGACTTTAAAACGGAGACCCAGTACTTC.

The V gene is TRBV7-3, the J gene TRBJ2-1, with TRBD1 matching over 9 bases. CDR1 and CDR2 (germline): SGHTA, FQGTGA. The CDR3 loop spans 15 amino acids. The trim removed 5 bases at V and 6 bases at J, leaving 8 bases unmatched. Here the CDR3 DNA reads TGTGCCAGCAGCCTTGAGGGACAGGGAGGCAATGAGCAGTTCTTC. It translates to CASSLEGQGGNEQFF.

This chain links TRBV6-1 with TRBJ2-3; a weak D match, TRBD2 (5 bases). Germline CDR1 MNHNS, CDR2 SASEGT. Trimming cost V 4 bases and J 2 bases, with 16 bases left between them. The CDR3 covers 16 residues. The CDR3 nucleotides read TGTGCCAGCAGTGCGGCTTTCGGGAAACCCACAGATACGCAGTATTTT. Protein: CASSAAFGKPTDTQYF.

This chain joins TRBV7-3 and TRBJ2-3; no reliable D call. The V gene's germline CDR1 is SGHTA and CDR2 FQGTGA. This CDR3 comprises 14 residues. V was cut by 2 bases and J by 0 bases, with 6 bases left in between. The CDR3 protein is CASSLGLSTDTQYF. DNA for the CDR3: TGTGCCAGCAGCTTAGGCCTTAGCACAGATACGCAGTATTTT. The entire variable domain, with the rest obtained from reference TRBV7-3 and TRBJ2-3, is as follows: GAGVSQTPSNKVTEKGKYVELRCDPISGHTALYWYRQSLGQGPEFLIYFQGTGAADDSGLPNDRFFAVRPEGSVSTLKIQRTERGDSAVYLCASSLGLSTDTQYFGPGTRLTVL.

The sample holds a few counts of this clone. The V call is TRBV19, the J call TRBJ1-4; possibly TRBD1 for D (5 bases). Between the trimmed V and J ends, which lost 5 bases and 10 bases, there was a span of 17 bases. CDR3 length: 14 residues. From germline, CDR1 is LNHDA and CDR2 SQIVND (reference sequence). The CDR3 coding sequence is TGTGCCAGTAGTGGGTCCCAGGGATTAGGAAAACTGTTTTTT. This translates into CASSGSQGLGKLFF.

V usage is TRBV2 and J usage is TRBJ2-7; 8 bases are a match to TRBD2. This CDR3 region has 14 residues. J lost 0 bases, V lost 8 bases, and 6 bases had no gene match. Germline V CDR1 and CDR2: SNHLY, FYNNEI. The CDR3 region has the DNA TGTGCCAGCCGACGGGGGGGCCTCTCCTACGAGCAGTACTTC. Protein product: CASRRGGLSYEQYF.

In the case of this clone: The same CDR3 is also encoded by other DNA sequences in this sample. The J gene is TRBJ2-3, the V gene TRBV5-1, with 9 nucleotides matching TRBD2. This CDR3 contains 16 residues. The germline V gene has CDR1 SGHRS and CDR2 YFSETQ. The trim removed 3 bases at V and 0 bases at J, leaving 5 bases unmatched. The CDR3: CASSSGLAGSTDTQYF. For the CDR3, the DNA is TGCGCCAGCAGCTCAGGCCTAGCGGGGAGCACAGATACGCAGTATTTT.

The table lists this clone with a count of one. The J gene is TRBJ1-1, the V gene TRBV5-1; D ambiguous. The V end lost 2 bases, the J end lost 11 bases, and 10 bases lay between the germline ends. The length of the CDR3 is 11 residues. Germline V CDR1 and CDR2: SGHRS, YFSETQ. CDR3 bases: TGCGCCAGCAGCTTTGGAGCGCTGGCTTTCTTT. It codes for CASSFGALAFF.

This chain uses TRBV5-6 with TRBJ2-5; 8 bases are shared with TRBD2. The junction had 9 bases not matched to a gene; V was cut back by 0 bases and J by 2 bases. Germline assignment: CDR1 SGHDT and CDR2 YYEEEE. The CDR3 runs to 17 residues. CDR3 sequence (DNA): TGTGCCAGCAGCTTGGGGCGCTCACTAGCGGCTCAAGAGACCCAGTACTTC. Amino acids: CASSLGRSLAAQETQYF.

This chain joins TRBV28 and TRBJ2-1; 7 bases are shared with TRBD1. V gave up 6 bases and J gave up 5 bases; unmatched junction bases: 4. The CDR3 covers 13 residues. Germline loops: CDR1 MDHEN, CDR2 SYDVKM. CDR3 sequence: CASRTGNNNEQFF. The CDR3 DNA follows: TGTGCCAGCAGGACAGGGAACAACAATGAGCAGTTCTTC. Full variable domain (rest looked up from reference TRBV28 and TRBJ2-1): DVKVTQSSRYLVKRTGEKVFLECVQDMDHENMFWYRQDPGLGLRLIYFSYDVKMKEKGDIPEGYSVSREKKERFSLILESASTNQTSMYLCASRTGNNNEQFFGPGTRLTVL.

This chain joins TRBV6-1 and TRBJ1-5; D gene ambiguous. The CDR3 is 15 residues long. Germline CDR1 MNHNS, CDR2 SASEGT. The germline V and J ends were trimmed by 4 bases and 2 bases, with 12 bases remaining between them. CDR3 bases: TGTGCCAGCAGTGGATCGGGAGTAGGCAATCAGCCCCAGCATTTT. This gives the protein CASSGSGVGNQPQHF.

CDR3 region: CASSVTSTSSYNEQFF. The CDR3 nucleotides are TGTGCCAGCAGCGTTACTAGCACGAGCTCCTACAATGAGCAGTTCTTC. V gene TRBV9 combines with J gene TRBJ2-1; a possible D gene is TRBD2 (6 bases). With 2 bases removed from V and 0 bases from J, the gap between germline ends came to 12 bases. Germline assignment: CDR1 SGDLS and CDR2 YYNGEE. The CDR3 totals 16 residues. Looking up the rest from reference TRBV9 and TRBJ2-1 gives the full variable domain: DSGVTQTPKHLITATGQRVTLRCSPRSGDLSVYWYQQSLDQGLQFLIQYYNGEERAKGNILERFSAQQFPDLHSELNLSSLELGDSALYFCASSVTSTSSYNEQFFGPGTRLTVL.

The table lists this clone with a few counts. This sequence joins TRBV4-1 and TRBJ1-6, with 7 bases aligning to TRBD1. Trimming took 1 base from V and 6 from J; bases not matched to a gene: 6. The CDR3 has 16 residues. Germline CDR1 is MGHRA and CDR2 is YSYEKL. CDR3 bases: TGCGCCAGCAGCCAAGGATTAGGGACAGCTAATTCACCCCTCCACTTT. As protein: CASSQGLGTANSPLHF.

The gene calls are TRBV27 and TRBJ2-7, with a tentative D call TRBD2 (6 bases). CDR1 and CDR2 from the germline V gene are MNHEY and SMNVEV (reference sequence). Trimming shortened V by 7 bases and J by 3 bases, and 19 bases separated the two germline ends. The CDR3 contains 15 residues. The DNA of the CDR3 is TGTGCCAGCACGTATCGGCCGCAGGGAGGCTACGAGCAGTACTTC. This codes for CASTYRPQGGYEQYF.

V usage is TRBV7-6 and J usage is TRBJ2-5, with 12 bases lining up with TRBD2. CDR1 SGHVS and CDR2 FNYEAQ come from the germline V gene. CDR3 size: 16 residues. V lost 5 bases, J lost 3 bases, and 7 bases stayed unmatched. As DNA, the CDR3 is TGTGCCAGCAGCCGGGGGGCTAGCGGGGGGGAAGAGACCCAGTACTTC. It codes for CASSRGASGGEETQYF.

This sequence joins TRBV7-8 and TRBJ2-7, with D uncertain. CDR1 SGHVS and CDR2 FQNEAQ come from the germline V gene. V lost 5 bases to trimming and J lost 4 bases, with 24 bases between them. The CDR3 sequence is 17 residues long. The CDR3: CASSPNSNSLLRYEQYF. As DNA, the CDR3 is TGTGCCAGCAGCCCCAACTCCAATTCCCTACTTCGATACGAGCAGTACTTC.

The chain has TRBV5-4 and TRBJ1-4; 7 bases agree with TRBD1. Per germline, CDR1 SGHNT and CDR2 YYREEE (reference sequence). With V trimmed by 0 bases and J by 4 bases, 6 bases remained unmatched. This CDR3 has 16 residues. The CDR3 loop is CASSLATGTDNEKLFF. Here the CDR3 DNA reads TGTGCCAGCAGCTTGGCGACCGGGACAGATAATGAAAAACTGTTTTTT.

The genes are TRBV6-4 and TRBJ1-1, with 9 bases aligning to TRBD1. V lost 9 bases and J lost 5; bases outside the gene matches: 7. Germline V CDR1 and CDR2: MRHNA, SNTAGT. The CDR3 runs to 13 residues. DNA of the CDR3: TGTGCCAGACCGACAGGGGGGGGAACTGAAGCTTTCTTT. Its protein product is CARPTGGGTEAFF.

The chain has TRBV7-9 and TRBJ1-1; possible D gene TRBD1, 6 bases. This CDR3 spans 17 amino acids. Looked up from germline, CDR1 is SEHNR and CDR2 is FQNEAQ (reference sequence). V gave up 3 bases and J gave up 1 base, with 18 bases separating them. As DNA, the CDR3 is TGTGCCAGCAGCTTTGGGGGTGGGGGGGCGACGAACACTGAAGCTTTCTTT. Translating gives CASSFGGGGATNTEAFF.

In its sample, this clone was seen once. The CDR3 bases are TGTGCCAGCAGTTACACGTACAGGGGCTCGGGAGATACGCAGTATTTT. Its protein product is CASSYTYRGSGDTQYF. This chain links TRBV6-5 with TRBJ2-3, with 7 nucleotides matching TRBD1. Germline V gene data show CDR1 as MNHEY and CDR2 as SVGAGI. CDR3 length: 16 residues. V lost 2 bases to trimming and J lost 5 bases; unmatched junction nucleotides: 10.

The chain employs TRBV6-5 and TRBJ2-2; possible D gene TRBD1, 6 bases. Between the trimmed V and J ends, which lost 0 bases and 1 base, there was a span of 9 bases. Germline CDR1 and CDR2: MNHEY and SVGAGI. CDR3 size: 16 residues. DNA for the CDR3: TGTGCCAGCAGTTACTCTCGCAGGGGGAACACCGGGGAGCTGTTTTTT. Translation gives CASSYSRRGNTGELFF.

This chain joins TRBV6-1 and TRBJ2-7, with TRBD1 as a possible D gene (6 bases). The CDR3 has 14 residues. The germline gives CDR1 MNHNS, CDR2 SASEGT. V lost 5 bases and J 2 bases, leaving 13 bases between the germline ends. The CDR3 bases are TGTGCCAGCAGTCACAGGGTTACGGCCTACGAGCAGTACTTC. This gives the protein CASSHRVTAYEQYF.

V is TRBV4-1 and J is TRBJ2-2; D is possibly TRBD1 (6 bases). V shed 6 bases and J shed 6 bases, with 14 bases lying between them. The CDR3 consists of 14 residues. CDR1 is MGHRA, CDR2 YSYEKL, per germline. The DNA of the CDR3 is TGCGCCAGCAGACAGGGTAATAAGGCCGGGGAGCTGTTTTTT. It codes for CASRQGNKAGELFF.

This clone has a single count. The CDR3 region has the DNA TGTGCCATCAGCGCCTACAGTTCCAGCTCCTACGAGCAGTACTTC. Encoded protein: CAISAYSSSSYEQYF. The chain links TRBV10-3 to TRBJ2-7; D not resolved. Trimming took off 6 bases at V and 0 bases at J, with 15 bases between the two ends. The CDR3 runs 15 residues. Germline CDR1 reads ENHRY; CDR2 reads SYGVKD.

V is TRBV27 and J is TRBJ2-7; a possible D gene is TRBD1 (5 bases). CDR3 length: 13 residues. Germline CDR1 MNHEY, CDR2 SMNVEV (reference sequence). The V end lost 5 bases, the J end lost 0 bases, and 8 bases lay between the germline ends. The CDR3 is CASSAQDSYEQYF. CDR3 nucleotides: TGTGCCAGCAGTGCACAGGACTCCTACGAGCAGTACTTC.

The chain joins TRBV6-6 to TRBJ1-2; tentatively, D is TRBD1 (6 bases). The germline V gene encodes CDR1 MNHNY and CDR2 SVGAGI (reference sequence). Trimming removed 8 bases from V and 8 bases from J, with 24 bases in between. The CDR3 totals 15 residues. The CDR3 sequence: CASDQQGGRGSGYTF. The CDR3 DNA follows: TGTGCCAGCGACCAGCAAGGGGGACGGGGATCCGGCTACACCTTC.